A single sample gave rise to the 8 T cell receptor beta chains below, sequenced in a study of regulatory T cells in long-lasting Graves disease. Time point specified: newly diagnosed GD, antithyroid drugs for less than 3 months. The TCR library was made from RNA extracted from PBMCs. For TCR beta, libraries came from iRepertoire HTBI primers and Arm-PCR of CDR3 regions. TCRdb reprocessed the multiplex PCR reads with MiXCR, giving one entry per CDR3 protein. Seen here are about 420,000 distinct CDR3 sequences, roughly 17% observed once, and the top ten hold around a quarter. The sample was also reused in another study, on T cells in Graves' hyperthyroidism and ophthalmopathy.

The source material was peripheral blood mononuclear cells (PBMCs), sampled at new diagnosis, from a patient treated with antithyroid drugs. All receptors come from a woman aged 18-29 years with Graves disease.

This clonotype showed up many times. This chain connects TRBV30 to TRBJ2-1; the match to TRBD2 covers 7 bases. Germline CDR1 reads GTSNPN; CDR2 reads SVGIG (reference sequence). The CDR3 is made up of 14 amino acids. Trimming removed 4 bases from V and 3 bases from J; junction bases left unmatched: 6. In DNA, the CDR3 is TGTGCCTGGAATGCTGGCGGGAGCTACAATGAGCAGTTCTTC. As protein: CAWNAGGSYNEQFF.

V is TRBV19 and J is TRBJ1-1; D may be TRBD1 (5 bases). Trimming shortened V by 6 bases and J by 2 bases, and 7 bases separated the two germline ends. This CDR3 has 12 amino acids. Looked up from germline, CDR1 is LNHDA and CDR2 is SQIVND (reference sequence). The CDR3 DNA reads TGTGCCAGTAGGACAGAAAACACTGAAGCTTTCTTT. Protein product: CASRTENTEAFF.

The V and J genes are TRBV12-3 or TRBV12-4 and TRBJ1-4; D may be TRBD1 (6 bases). The CDR3 spans 15 residues. Trimming cost V 5 bases and J 5 bases, with 15 bases left between them. CDR3 bases: TGTGCCAGCAGTCCCGGGGGGGGCGGAAATGAAAAACTGTTTTTT. The encoded protein is CASSPGGGGNEKLFF.

The chain couples TRBV7-9 to TRBJ2-1, with D perhaps TRBD1 (6 bases). The length of the CDR3 is 19 residues. The germline V and J ends were trimmed by 5 bases and 0 bases, with 23 bases remaining between them. CDR1 is SEHNR, CDR2 FQNEAQ, per germline (reference sequence). CDR3 in DNA: TGTGCCAGCAGCCATCGATCAGGGGCCGGGTCAGGCTCCTACAATGAGCAGTTCTTC. This sequence encodes CASSHRSGAGSGSYNEQFF.

This clonotype was recorded at least ten times. J is TRBJ2-1 and V is TRBV7-6, with 8 bases that match TRBD2. The CDR3 length is 16 residues. J lost 2 bases, V lost 2 bases, and 5 bases had no gene match. Germline CDR1 reads SGHVS; CDR2 reads FNYEAQ. CDR3 residues: CASSLQPGLAYNEQFF. The CDR3 coding sequence is TGTGCCAGCAGCTTACAGCCGGGACTAGCCTACAATGAGCAGTTCTTC. Full variable domain (remainder filled in from reference TRBV7-6 and TRBJ2-1): GAGVSQSPRYKVTKRGQDVALRCDPISGHVSLYWYRQALGQGPEFLTYFNYEAQQDKSGLPNDRFSAERPEGSISTLTIQRTEQRDSAMYRCASSLQPGLAYNEQFFGPGTRLTVL.

This chain joins TRBV11-3 and TRBJ2-7, with unresolved D. The CDR3 is 16 amino acids. Germline CDR1 is SGHNT and CDR2 is YENEEA. V was cut by 0 bases and J by 3 bases, with 15 bases left in between. The CDR3 loop is CASSLEFNPAYYEQYF. The CDR3 DNA reads as TGTGCCAGCAGCTTAGAGTTCAACCCGGCCTACTACGAGCAGTACTTC.

This clonotype was recorded many times. The chain carries TRBV10-1 and TRBJ2-7; a weak D match, TRBD1 (5 bases). Germline V gene data show CDR1 as WNHNN and CDR2 as SYGVQD (reference sequence). V was pared by 2 bases and J by 2 bases, with 10 bases between. The CDR3 runs to 14 residues. The CDR3 loop reads CASSEDSNTYEQYF. The CDR3 DNA is TGCGCCAGCAGTGAGGACAGCAATACCTACGAGCAGTACTTC.

The chain recombines TRBV29-1 with TRBJ2-2; D uncertain. Trimming left V 5 bases short and J 1 base short, with 8 bases between. The CDR3 has 13 residues. Germline V gives CDR1 SQVTM, CDR2 ANQGSEA. This CDR3 reads CSVNAGNTGELFF. The CDR3 nucleotides read TGCAGCGTTAACGCAGGGAACACCGGGGAGCTGTTTTTT.